This paragraph covers one T cell receptor beta chain sequence. Its antigen is undetermined. The V gene's germline CDR1 is MNHEY and CDR2 SMNVEV (reference sequence). CDR3 length equals 15 residues. V was clipped by 5 bases and J by 1 base; unmatched bases: 5. TCRdb's copy holds only in-frame clones and misses some; the assay was immunoSEQ multiplex PCR. Of around 44,000 clones listed, 76% are singletons. This entry belongs to a study of memory CD4+ T cells and cytomegalovirus serostatus. Study-wide background: This sample comes from healthy Belgian adults, roughly nine CMV seropositive, roughly 22 seronegative.

Overall study results and limits: CMV serostatus prediction reached median AUC roughly 0.95, or 0.91 with US-trained model.

The sort gate was single viable CD3+CD4+CD8-CD45RO+ cells for memory CD4+ T cells. Serum IgG to CMV pp150, pp28, p38 and p52 defined serostatus. The sequence derives from an adult in good health and CMV-seronegative. The chain has TRBV27 and TRBJ2-7, with 10 bases lining up with TRBD2. The sequenced material came from memory CD4+ T cells from blood. The CDR3 nucleotides read TGTGCCAGCAGTGCGCTAGCGGGAGATTCCTACGAGCAGTACTTC. Translated: CASSALAGDSYEQYF.